Shown below are 7 T cell receptor beta chains from a single sample sequenced in a study of T cell changes during pregnancy in multiple sclerosis. Measured with immunoSEQ multiplex PCR; TCRdb has only the in-frame clones, and not every one. The sample has 40,000 or so clones; about 88% are singletons. The sample in question was CD8+ T cells from peripheral blood mononuclear cells, obtained in the first trimester of pregnancy. The receptors shown here come from a female donor with multiple sclerosis, enrolled in a pregnancy study.

The gene calls are TRBV9 and TRBJ2-5, with 8 nucleotides matching TRBD2. Germline loops: CDR1 SGDLS, CDR2 YYNGEE. Trimming cost V 2 bases and J 5 bases; bases outside gene matches: 5. The CDR3 sequence is 14 residues long. CDR3 sequence: CASSVSGAVETQYF. The CDR3 DNA is TGTGCCAGCAGCGTTAGCGGGGCGGTCGAGACCCAGTACTTC.

This chain links TRBV6-5 with TRBJ2-5, with D possibly TRBD2 on 6 matching bases. The CDR3 is made up of 15 amino acids. Trimming took 1 base from V and 2 from J, leaving 11 bases between them. Germline V gene lookup returns CDR1 MNHEY and CDR2 SVGAGI. CDR3 in DNA: TGTGCCAGCAGTTACTTCCGGACTACGCAAGAGACCCAGTACTTC. Protein product: CASSYFRTTQETQYF.

The chain carries TRBV7-9 and TRBJ2-1, with 7 bases identical to TRBD1. The CDR3 length is 13 residues. The V gene end was trimmed by 8 bases and the J gene end by 6 bases; junction bases not matched to a gene: 7. Germline V gives CDR1 SEHNR, CDR2 FQNEAQ (reference sequence). The chain's CDR3 is CASQTGTPNEQFF. CDR3 DNA sequence: TGTGCCAGCCAGACAGGGACCCCCAATGAGCAGTTCTTC.

The count of this clone is one. The V and J genes are TRBV19 and TRBJ1-2; 9 positions agree with TRBD1. CDR1 and CDR2 (germline): LNHDA, SQIVND (reference sequence). The CDR3 consists of 12 residues. V lost 7 bases, J lost 5 bases, and 2 bases stayed unmatched. The CDR3 protein is CASMGQGYGYTF. Written as DNA, the CDR3 is TGTGCCAGTATGGGACAGGGTTATGGCTACACCTTC.

The chain recombines TRBV6-4 with TRBJ1-1; the match to TRBD1 covers 9 bases. Germline-derived CDR1 and CDR2 are MRHNA and SNTAGT. Trimming at V came to 4 bases and at J to 4 bases, leaving 7 bases not matched to a gene. CDR3 length: 15 amino acids. CDR3 sequence (DNA): TGTGCCAGCAGTGCGGGGGACAGGGAGGCCACTGAAGCTTTCTTT. Translating gives CASSAGDREATEAFF.

This chain links TRBV7-7 with TRBJ2-6; D gene uncertain. CDR3 length: 17 amino acids. In germline, CDR1 is SSHAT, CDR2 FNYEAQ (reference sequence). The V end lost 5 bases, the J end lost 5 bases, and 19 bases lay between the germline ends. In DNA, the CDR3 is TGTGCCAGCAGCATCGAGGTGCCACAAAGTCGGGCCAACGTCCTGACTTTC. It codes for CASSIEVPQSRANVLTF.

V usage is TRBV5-3 and J usage is TRBJ2-3; D is perhaps TRBD2 (6 bases). TRBV5-3 is labeled an ORF, and its function is uncertain. The CDR3 loop spans 14 amino acids. Trimming removed 9 bases from V and 2 bases from J, with 16 bases in between. CDR3 residues: CAKLAGPHTDTQYF. Here the CDR3 DNA reads TGTGCCAAACTAGCCGGGCCCCACACAGATACGCAGTATTTT.